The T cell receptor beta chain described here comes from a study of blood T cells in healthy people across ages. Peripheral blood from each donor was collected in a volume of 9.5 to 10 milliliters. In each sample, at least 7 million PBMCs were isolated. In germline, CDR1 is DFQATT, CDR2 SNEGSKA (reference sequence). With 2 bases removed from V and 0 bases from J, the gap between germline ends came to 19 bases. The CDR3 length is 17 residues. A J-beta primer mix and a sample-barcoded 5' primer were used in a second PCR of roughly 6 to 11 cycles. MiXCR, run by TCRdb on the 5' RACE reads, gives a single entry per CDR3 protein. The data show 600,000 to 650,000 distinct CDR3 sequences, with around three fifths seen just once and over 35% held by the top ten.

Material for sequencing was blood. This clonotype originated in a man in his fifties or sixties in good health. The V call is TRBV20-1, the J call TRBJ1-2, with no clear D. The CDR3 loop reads CSARLRTWAGANYGYTF. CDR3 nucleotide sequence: TGCAGTGCTAGACTACGTACTTGGGCCGGAGCTAACTATGGCTACACCTTC.